This is a list of T cell receptor beta chains from one sample in a study of T cell responses to AZD1222 COVID-19 vaccine. TCRdb's copy holds only in-frame clones and misses some; the assay was immunoSEQ multiplex PCR. The data contain more than 80,000 clones, roughly 87% of them seen just once; the ten biggest clones take up around 8%. The sample consisted of peripheral blood, taken 28 days after the second AZD1222 dose. The receptors were sampled from an adult who received the AZD1222 COVID-19 vaccine. The CDR3 runs from the conserved cysteine through the conserved F or W. D genes are given only for firm matches. Some rows mark clone size as missing; the rest say once, few, many or name a class of expanded clone.

>-|13|-|TRBJ2-5|TRBV12-3/TRBV12-4
TGTGCCAGCAGGAGAGGGGGTGGAGAGACCCAGTACTTC
CASRRGGGETQYF
>-|12|-|TRBJ2-7|TRBV18
TGTGCCAGCTCACCGGACACTTTGGAGCAGTACTTC
CASSPDTLEQYF
>-|15|-|TRBJ1-6|TRBV6-5
TGTGCCAGCTACCCGTCTGGGCCCGGGGATTCACCCCTCCACTTT
CASYPSGPGDSPLHF
>TRBD1|13|-|TRBJ2-7|TRBV15
TGTGCCACCAGCAGGGACAGGGTCTACGAGCAGTACTTC
CATSRDRVYEQYF
>TRBD1|17|once|TRBJ2-7|TRBV12-5
TGTGCTAGTGGTTTAGGTTCGGGCTCGGGACAGGTCCACGAGCAGTACTTC
CASGLGSGSGQVHEQYF
>TRBD1|14|-|TRBJ1-5|TRBV9
TGTGCCAGCGGGGGGGACAGCCTTAATCAGCCCCAGCATTTT
CASGGDSLNQPQHF
>-|14|-|TRBJ2-3|TRBV6-5
TGTGCCAGCAGTTACTCCGAGGGCACAGATACGCAGTATTTT
CASSYSEGTDTQYF
>TRBD1|13|-|TRBJ1-2|TRBV24-1
TGTGCCACCAGTGATTTGGGACAGGGCCGCTACACCTTC
CATSDLGQGRYTF
>-|15|-|TRBJ2-7|TRBV14
TGTGCCAGCAGCCAAGGCCCTCCAAAAGATTACGAGCAGTACTTC
CASSQGPPKDYEQYF
>-|15|-|TRBJ1-6|TRBV3-1/TRBV3-2
TGTGCCAGCAGCCAAGGGGCAGGGGAGAATTCACCCCTCCACTTT
CASSQGAGENSPLHF
>-|14|few|TRBJ1-1|TRBV7-2
TGTGCCAGCAGCTTGGGGGTCCGAGGCTCTGAAGCTTTCTTT
CASSLGVRGSEAFF
>-|15|-|TRBJ2-7|TRBV5-8
TGTGCCAGCAGCTCGCAGGGCTCCCCTGAGTACGAGCAGTACTTC
CASSSQGSPEYEQYF
>TRBD2|15|-|TRBJ2-7|TRBV27
TGTGCCAGCAGTTTATCGCGGGGGGGATACTACGAGCAGTACTTC
CASSLSRGGYYEQYF
>-|14|-|TRBJ1-1|TRBV9
TGTGCCAGCAGCGTCAGGGTTTCGAACACTGAAGCTTTCTTT
CASSVRVSNTEAFF
>-|16|many|TRBJ1-1|TRBV19
TGTGCCAGTAGTATAGATCTCGGAGGAAGGTCCCCTGAAGCTTTCTTT
CASSIDLGGRSPEAFF
>-|15|-|TRBJ2-7|TRBV24-1
TGTGCCACCAGTGTAGGAAGGAACACACGCTACGGGCAGTACTTC
CATSVGRNTRYGQYF
>-|14|once|TRBJ2-1|TRBV5-6
TGTGCCAGCAGCCTCGGGACAAACTACAATGAGCAGTTCTTC
CASSLGTNYNEQFF
>-|13|-|TRBJ1-1|TRBV19
TGTGCCAGTAGCAACGGACAGAACACTGAAGCTTTCTTT
CASSNGQNTEAFF
>TRBD1|15|-|TRBJ1-4|TRBV5-1
TGCGCCAGCAAACCCAACCGGGACAGGGCTGAAAAACTGTTTTTT
CASKPNRDRAEKLFF
>TRBD1|13|-|TRBJ2-7|TRBV3-1/TRBV3-2
TGTGCCAGCAGCAACCGGGACAGGGGCGAGCAGTACTTC
CASSNRDRGEQYF
>-|15|-|TRBJ1-2|TRBV5-1
TGCGCCAGCAGCGTATCGGGGGACTCCCACTATGGCTACACCTTC
CASSVSGDSHYGYTF
>-|15|once|TRBJ2-2|TRBV6-5
TGTGCCAGCACCCAAGGGACGGCTAATCCCGGGGAGCTGTTTTTT
CASTQGTANPGELFF
>-|14|few|TRBJ2-2|TRBV29-1
TGCAGCGCTACGGACTCAACGGTCGCCGGGGAGCTGTTTTTT
CSATDSTVAGELFF
>TRBD2|14|-|TRBJ2-1|TRBV6-2/TRBV6-3
TGTGCCAGCAGTTACCCCCCGGCGGGGGGTGAGCAGTTCTTC
CASSYPPAGGEQFF
>-|17|-|TRBJ2-6|TRBV18
TGTGCCAGCTCACCAAACTCCCGCAGCTCTGGGGCCAACGTCCTGACTTTC
CASSPNSRSSGANVLTF
>-|15|-|TRBJ1-6|TRBV7-2
TGTGCCAGCAGCAGGGAGCCAACCTATAATTCACCCCTCCACTTT
CASSREPTYNSPLHF
>TRBD1|17|few|TRBJ1-3|TRBV3-1/TRBV3-2
TGTGCCAGCAGCCTGTTCAGGGGGCGCGGGTCTGGAAACACCATATATTTT
CASSLFRGRGSGNTIYF
>TRBD2|16|-|TRBJ2-7|TRBV5-1
TGCGCCAGCAGCTTGGGATGGACTAGCGATTCCTACGAGCAGTACTTC
CASSLGWTSDSYEQYF
>TRBD1|14|-|TRBJ1-4|TRBV11-1
TGTGCCAGCAGCAATGGACAGGATAATGAAAAACTGTTTTTT
CASSNGQDNEKLFF
>-|16|once|TRBJ2-7|TRBV9
TGTGCCAGCAGCGTAGGGTTGGATGGAGGGGCCTACGAGCAGTACTTC
CASSVGLDGGAYEQYF
>-|15|-|TRBJ1-4|TRBV9
TGTGCCCCGCCACCCCTGGGAGGCGAGAATGAAAAACTGTTTTTT
CAPPPLGGENEKLFF
>-|16|-|TRBJ2-7|TRBV27
TGTGCCAGCAGCCCCCGTTCGATAGGGAGCTCCTACGAGCAGTACTTC
CASSPRSIGSSYEQYF
>-|12|-|TRBJ2-7|TRBV18
TGTGCCAGCTCACCCTCTAGCGAGGAGCAGTACTTC
CASSPSSEEQYF
>-|15|-|TRBJ2-7|TRBV28
TGTGCCAGCAGTTTGATTGGGACTGTAGGATACGAGCAGTACTTC
CASSLIGTVGYEQYF
>-|16|-|TRBJ1-1|TRBV5-6
TGTGCCAGCAGTCGCGGCTCGTGGCGGAAGAACACTGAAGCTTTCTTT
CASSRGSWRKNTEAFF
>-|12|-|TRBJ2-3|TRBV12-3/TRBV12-4
TGTGCCCGCCGCGGTCACACAGATACGCAGTATTTT
CARRGHTDTQYF
>-|14|-|TRBJ2-7|TRBV30
TGTGCCTGGAGTGCTGGAGGCAGCTCCTACGAGCAGTACTTC
CAWSAGGSSYEQYF
>TRBD1|16|-|TRBJ1-5|TRBV6-2/TRBV6-3
TGTGCCAGCAGTTTGGGACAGGGACCGGGTAATCAGCCCCAGCATTTT
CASSLGQGPGNQPQHF
>-|14|-|TRBJ1-1|TRBV18
TGTGCCAGCTCACCACCGAATCAGAACACTGAAGCTTTCTTT
CASSPPNQNTEAFF
>-|12|-|TRBJ1-1|TRBV13
TGTGCCAGCAGCTTACCGAACACTGAAGCTTTCTTT
CASSLPNTEAFF
>-|14|-|TRBJ2-7|TRBV11-1
TGTGCCAGCAGCCTTGAGACATCCACCTACGAGCAGTACTTC
CASSLETSTYEQYF
>-|15|-|TRBJ2-2|TRBV10-2
TGCGCCAGCAGTGAGTCGACGGCGAACACCGGGGAGCTGTTTTTT
CASSESTANTGELFF
>-|15|-|TRBJ2-7|TRBV6-5
TGTGCCAGCAGTTACTCCGGGGCCACCGTGGACGAGCAGTACTTC
CASSYSGATVDEQYF
>TRBD1|15|-|TRBJ1-2|TRBV6-5
TGTGCCAGCAGTTCAGCAGGGGGCAACAGCTATGGCTACACCTTC
CASSSAGGNSYGYTF
>-|23|-|TRBJ2-7|TRBV24-1
TGTGCCACCAGTGATTTTCTATACTCCACCCCATATAGGACAGTATTTTGCGCGTACGAGCAGTACTTC
CATSDFLYSTPYRTVFCAYEQYF
>-|15|-|TRBJ2-7|TRBV27
TGTGCCAGCAGTTTAAGGCGGACTGTCTCCTACGAGCAGTACTTC
CASSLRRTVSYEQYF
>-|14|-|TRBJ2-3|TRBV6-5
TGTGCCAGCAGGATCGGAGACTGGGGAGATACGCAGTATTTT
CASRIGDWGDTQYF
>-|13|-|TRBJ2-1|TRBV6-5
TGTGCCAGCGGAGGGGGGGTCTACAATGAGCAGTTCTTC
CASGGGVYNEQFF
>-|13|-|TRBJ2-7|TRBV7-9
TGTGCCAGCAGCCCGTCTGCCCAGTACGAGCAGTACTTC
CASSPSAQYEQYF
>-|12|-|TRBJ2-7|TRBV12-3/TRBV12-4
TGTGCCAGCAGCTGGGGAGGATACGAGCAGTACTTC
CASSWGGYEQYF
>TRBD2|17|few|TRBJ2-1|TRBV7-8
TGTGCCAGCAGCTCTAGGATGGGAGCGGGGGCCTACAATGAGCAGTTCTTC
CASSSRMGAGAYNEQFF
>TRBD1|13|many|TRBJ1-6|TRBV6-5
TGTGCCAGCAGACCCGTGACAGGGGGTGTAGTCCACTTT
CASRPVTGGVVHF
>TRBD1|14|-|TRBJ2-2|TRBV27
TGTGCCAGCCAGCGACAGGGGACGGGCGGGGAGCTGTTTTTT
CASQRQGTGGELFF
>TRBD2|18|-|TRBJ2-2|TRBV19
TGTGCCAGTAGTACACCTCCGACTAGCGGAACGAACACCGGGGAGCTGTTTTTT
CASSTPPTSGTNTGELFF
>-|15|-|TRBJ1-3|TRBV5-5
TGTGCCAGCAGCTTGGATCCCCTCTCTGGAAACACCATATATTTT
CASSLDPLSGNTIYF
>TRBD2|18|once|TRBJ2-1|TRBV2
TGTGCCAGCAGTTGGACTAGCGGGGGGCTAACTCCCTACAATGAGCAGTTCTTC
CASSWTSGGLTPYNEQFF
>-|13|-|TRBJ2-1|TRBV3-1/TRBV3-2
TGTGCCAGCAGCCGGCGGACGGGACGTGAGCAGTTCTTC
CASSRRTGREQFF
>-|14|-|TRBJ1-3|TRBV19
TGTGCCAGTAGTACAGATAGACGGCTTTTCACCATATATTTT
CASSTDRRLFTIYF
>TRBD1|17|-|TRBJ2-7|TRBV18
TGTGCCAGCTCACCATACCGCGCTGGGACAGGCCCCTACGAGCAGTACTTC
CASSPYRAGTGPYEQYF